Listed below are T cell receptor beta chains from one sample, sequenced in a study of blood T cell repertoires in COVID-19. Assay used: immunoSEQ multiplex PCR; TCRdb lists only in-frame clones, some missing. The table includes roughly 200,000 clones, around 85% detected once. The sequenced material came from peripheral blood. The receptors here all came from a man between 45 and 60 years old who had recovered from COVID-19. CDR3s include the opening cysteine and the closing phenylalanine or tryptophan. A D gene is named only where the DNA matches it firmly. Not all rows give a size; the values are once, few, many and, for expanded clones, a class.

CDR3aa: CAWGTRVTGELFF; CDR3nt: TGTGCCTGGGGGACTAGAGTTACCGGGGAGCTGTTTTTT; v_gene: TRBV30; abundance: NA; j_gene: TRBJ2-2; d_gene: TRBD2
CDR3aa: CASSIDSDSGANVLTF; CDR3nt: TGTGCCAGTAGTATAGATTCAGACTCTGGGGCCAACGTCCTGACTTTC; v_gene: TRBV19; abundance: NA; j_gene: TRBJ2-6; d_gene: NA
CDR3aa: CASSYATGGVRNTEAFF; CDR3nt: TGTGCCAGCAGTTACGCGACAGGGGGCGTTCGGAACACTGAAGCTTTCTTT; v_gene: TRBV6-2/TRBV6-3; abundance: NA; j_gene: TRBJ1-1; d_gene: TRBD1
CDR3aa: CASKLAGAGTDTQYF; CDR3nt: TGTGCCAGCAAGTTAGCGGGAGCGGGCACAGATACGCAGTATTTT; v_gene: TRBV6-6; abundance: NA; j_gene: TRBJ2-3; d_gene: TRBD2
CDR3aa: CASSPRTDSYEQYF; CDR3nt: TGCGCCAGCAGCCCGCGGACAGACTCCTACGAGCAGTACTTC; v_gene: TRBV4-1; abundance: NA; j_gene: TRBJ2-7; d_gene: NA
CDR3aa: CATSATSGGSYEQYF; CDR3nt: TGTGCCACCAGCGCGACTAGCGGGGGTTCCTACGAGCAGTACTTC; v_gene: TRBV15; abundance: once; j_gene: TRBJ2-7; d_gene: TRBD2
CDR3aa: CATLEGVYAEQFF; CDR3nt: TGTGCCACCCTGGAGGGAGTTTACGCTGAGCAGTTCTTC; v_gene: TRBV19; abundance: NA; j_gene: TRBJ2-1; d_gene: NA
CDR3aa: CSAHLGFRREGYSSYEQYF; CDR3nt: TGCAGCGCACATCTCGGATTTCGGCGGGAGGGGTACAGCTCCTACGAGCAGTACTTC; v_gene: TRBV29-1; abundance: NA; j_gene: TRBJ2-7; d_gene: TRBD2
CDR3aa: CASRAGAGSEQFF; CDR3nt: TGTGCCAGCAGAGCGGGAGCAGGGAGTGAGCAGTTCTTC; v_gene: TRBV5-4; abundance: NA; j_gene: TRBJ2-1; d_gene: TRBD2
CDR3aa: CASPSGDVRTDTQYF; CDR3nt: TGTGCCAGCCCATCCGGGGATGTCCGCACAGATACGCAGTATTTT; v_gene: TRBV5-4; abundance: NA; j_gene: TRBJ2-3; d_gene: NA
CDR3aa: CASSQQGIHTGELFF; CDR3nt: TGTGCCAGCAGTCAACAGGGAATTCACACCGGGGAGCTGTTTTTT; v_gene: TRBV5-6; abundance: NA; j_gene: TRBJ2-2; d_gene: NA
CDR3aa: CASGLQQGATLSYEQYF; CDR3nt: TGCGCCAGCGGACTTCAACAGGGGGCTACCCTCTCCTACGAGCAGTACTTC; v_gene: TRBV23-1; abundance: NA; j_gene: TRBJ2-7; d_gene: TRBD1
CDR3aa: CASSSLTGLDTQYF; CDR3nt: TGTGCCAGCAGCTCCCTAACAGGGTTAGATACGCAGTATTTT; v_gene: TRBV11-1; abundance: NA; j_gene: TRBJ2-3; d_gene: NA
CDR3aa: CASSSGTGVYEQYF; CDR3nt: TGTGCCAGCAGCTCTGGGACAGGGGTTTACGAGCAGTACTTC; v_gene: TRBV11-2; abundance: NA; j_gene: TRBJ2-7; d_gene: TRBD1
CDR3aa: CASSSQLNTEAFF; CDR3nt: TGTGCCAGTAGTTCCCAGTTGAACACTGAAGCTTTCTTT; v_gene: TRBV19; abundance: NA; j_gene: TRBJ1-1; d_gene: NA
CDR3aa: CASRVQGYSNQPQHF; CDR3nt: TGTGCCAGCAGAGTCCAGGGGTATAGCAATCAGCCCCAGCATTTT; v_gene: TRBV6-5; abundance: few; j_gene: TRBJ1-5; d_gene: NA
CDR3aa: CASNTVASGYTDTQYF; CDR3nt: TGTGCCAGCAACACGGTGGCTAGCGGGTACACAGATACGCAGTATTTT; v_gene: TRBV7-9; abundance: NA; j_gene: TRBJ2-3; d_gene: TRBD2
CDR3aa: CASSVSGSYYNEQFF; CDR3nt: TGTGCCAGCAGCGTAAGCGGGAGTTACTACAATGAGCAGTTCTTC; v_gene: TRBV9; abundance: NA; j_gene: TRBJ2-1; d_gene: TRBD2
CDR3aa: CASSGQGRDEQYF; CDR3nt: TGTGCCAGCAGCGGACAGGGTCGAGACGAGCAGTACTTC; v_gene: TRBV12-3/TRBV12-4; abundance: NA; j_gene: TRBJ2-7; d_gene: TRBD1
CDR3aa: CASSSTPGRGEQYF; CDR3nt: TGTGCCAGCAGCAGTACGCCCGGGAGAGGCGAGCAGTACTTC; v_gene: TRBV7-8; abundance: NA; j_gene: TRBJ2-7; d_gene: NA
CDR3aa: CASRNRDSSNEKLFF; CDR3nt: TGTGCCAGTAGGAACCGGGACAGCTCGAATGAAAAACTGTTTTTT; v_gene: TRBV19; abundance: NA; j_gene: TRBJ1-4; d_gene: TRBD1
CDR3aa: CASSQPTGEKGNTIYF; CDR3nt: TGCGCCAGCAGCCAGCCCACAGGGGAGAAGGGAAACACCATATATTTT; v_gene: TRBV4-1; abundance: NA; j_gene: TRBJ1-3; d_gene: TRBD1
CDR3aa: CASSRLGTSYEQYF; CDR3nt: TGTGCCAGCAGTCGGTTGGGGACATCCTACGAGCAGTACTTC; v_gene: TRBV28; abundance: NA; j_gene: TRBJ2-7; d_gene: NA
CDR3aa: CASGSGSNTGELFF; CDR3nt: TGTGCTAGTGGTAGCGGAAGCAACACCGGGGAGCTGTTTTTT; v_gene: TRBV12-5; abundance: NA; j_gene: TRBJ2-2; d_gene: NA
CDR3aa: CASQPGHRNTGELFF; CDR3nt: TGTGCCAGCCAACCAGGGCACAGGAACACCGGGGAGCTGTTTTTT; v_gene: TRBV3-1/TRBV3-2; abundance: NA; j_gene: TRBJ2-2; d_gene: NA
CDR3aa: CTGGNRGGLSETQYF; CDR3nt: TGCACCGGGGGAAACAGGGGTGGTTTGTCGGAGACCCAGTACTTC; v_gene: TRBV1; abundance: NA; j_gene: TRBJ2-5; d_gene: NA
CDR3aa: CASSEASRDEQYF; CDR3nt: TGTGCCAGCAGTGAAGCTTCGAGGGACGAGCAGTACTTC; v_gene: TRBV6-1; abundance: NA; j_gene: TRBJ2-7; d_gene: NA
CDR3aa: CASSEEASGYNEQFF; CDR3nt: TGTGCCAGCAGTGAAGAGGCTAGCGGTTACAATGAGCAGTTCTTC; v_gene: TRBV2; abundance: once; j_gene: TRBJ2-1; d_gene: TRBD2
CDR3aa: CASSRWEGIANYGYTF; CDR3nt: TGCGCCAGCAGCAGATGGGAGGGCATAGCTAACTATGGCTACACCTTC; v_gene: TRBV5-1; abundance: NA; j_gene: TRBJ1-2; d_gene: NA
CDR3aa: CASSEEQGLRTEAFF; CDR3nt: TGTGCCAGCAGTGAAGAACAGGGGCTAAGGACTGAAGCTTTCTTT; v_gene: TRBV6-1; abundance: NA; j_gene: TRBJ1-1; d_gene: TRBD1
CDR3aa: CASSNQRQGASGNTIYF; CDR3nt: TGTGCCAGCTCGAACCAGAGGCAGGGGGCCTCGGGAAACACCATATATTTT; v_gene: TRBV18; abundance: NA; j_gene: TRBJ1-3; d_gene: TRBD1
CDR3aa: CASSLASSSDSPLHF; CDR3nt: TGTGCCAGCAGCTTAGCTTCTAGTTCGGATTCACCCCTCCACTTT; v_gene: TRBV7-9; abundance: NA; j_gene: TRBJ1-6; d_gene: NA
CDR3aa: CAWSVKGDLYYNEQFF; CDR3nt: TGTGCCTGGAGTGTAAAGGGGGACCTTTATTACAATGAGCAGTTCTTC; v_gene: TRBV30; abundance: NA; j_gene: TRBJ2-1; d_gene: NA
CDR3aa: CASSEGAAYEQYF; CDR3nt: TGTGCCAGCAGTGAGGGGGCCGCCTACGAGCAGTACTTC; v_gene: TRBV12-3/TRBV12-4; abundance: NA; j_gene: TRBJ2-7; d_gene: TRBD1
CDR3aa: CAWRRAGTNEKLFF; CDR3nt: TGTGCCTGGAGGAGGGCTGGGACTAATGAAAAACTGTTTTTT; v_gene: TRBV30; abundance: NA; j_gene: TRBJ1-4; d_gene: NA
CDR3aa: CATTPGDRGSYNEQFF; CDR3nt: TGTGCCACCACGCCTGGGGACAGGGGGTCCTACAATGAGCAGTTCTTC; v_gene: TRBV15; abundance: NA; j_gene: TRBJ2-1; d_gene: TRBD1
CDR3aa: CASRPRQGSHEQYF; CDR3nt: TGTGCCAGCAGACCAAGACAGGGTAGCCACGAGCAGTACTTC; v_gene: TRBV2; abundance: NA; j_gene: TRBJ2-7; d_gene: TRBD1
CDR3aa: CASSDPGQGRDTQYF; CDR3nt: TGTGCCAGCAGTGACCCGGGACAGGGGAGAGATACGCAGTATTTT; v_gene: TRBV2; abundance: NA; j_gene: TRBJ2-3; d_gene: TRBD1
CDR3aa: CATSPERAFSRFF; CDR3nt: TGTGCCACCAGCCCGGAGCGTGCCTTTTCCCGGTTCTTC; v_gene: TRBV15; abundance: NA; j_gene: TRBJ2-1; d_gene: NA
CDR3aa: CAISELAGSTPYEQYF; CDR3nt: TGTGCCATCAGTGAGTTAGCGGGCAGTACCCCCTACGAGCAGTACTTC; v_gene: TRBV10-3; abundance: NA; j_gene: TRBJ2-7; d_gene: TRBD2
CDR3aa: CAGQTGGNSNQPQHF; CDR3nt: TGTGCCGGCCAAACAGGGGGCAATAGCAATCAGCCCCAGCATTTT; v_gene: TRBV30; abundance: NA; j_gene: TRBJ1-5; d_gene: TRBD1
CDR3aa: CASSLRDPGQGNNEQFF; CDR3nt: TGTGCCAGCAGCTTACGGGACCCGGGACAGGGAAACAATGAGCAGTTCTTC; v_gene: TRBV7-9; abundance: NA; j_gene: TRBJ2-1; d_gene: TRBD1
CDR3aa: CASSSPLAGPLFTTDTQYF; CDR3nt: TGTGCCAGCAGCTCTCCTCTAGCGGGACCACTATTCACCACAGATACGCAGTATTTT; v_gene: TRBV7-6; abundance: NA; j_gene: TRBJ2-3; d_gene: TRBD2
CDR3aa: CASSVNRYSGNTIYF; CDR3nt: TGTGCCAGCAGTGTGAACAGGTACTCTGGAAACACCATATATTTT; v_gene: TRBV5-6; abundance: NA; j_gene: TRBJ1-3; d_gene: NA
CDR3aa: CASSLRDNRGGYTF; CDR3nt: TGCGCCAGCAGCTTGCGGGATAACAGGGGTGGCTACACCTTC; v_gene: TRBV5-1; abundance: NA; j_gene: TRBJ1-2; d_gene: TRBD1
CDR3aa: CASSLRTDEAFF; CDR3nt: TGTGCCAGCAGCCTGCGGACAGATGAAGCTTTCTTT; v_gene: TRBV7-9; abundance: NA; j_gene: TRBJ1-1; d_gene: NA
CDR3aa: CASSASGLAGRPDTQYF; CDR3nt: TGTGCCAGCAGTGCCTCGGGACTAGCGGGGCGCCCTGATACGCAGTATTTT; v_gene: TRBV28; abundance: NA; j_gene: TRBJ2-3; d_gene: TRBD2
CDR3aa: CASSWDRRSTF; CDR3nt: TGTGCCAGCAGTTGGGACAGGAGAAGCACCTTC; v_gene: TRBV12-3/TRBV12-4; abundance: NA; j_gene: TRBJ1-2; d_gene: TRBD1
CDR3aa: CATSIVGTGAENEQFF; CDR3nt: TGTGCCACCAGCATAGTAGGGACAGGGGCAGAGAATGAGCAGTTCTTC; v_gene: TRBV15; abundance: NA; j_gene: TRBJ2-1; d_gene: TRBD1
CDR3aa: CASSVGRDRGYEQYF; CDR3nt: TGTGCCAGCAGCGTAGGGAGGGACAGGGGATACGAGCAGTACTTC; v_gene: TRBV9; abundance: NA; j_gene: TRBJ2-7; d_gene: TRBD1
CDR3aa: CAWYNRGDYGYTF; CDR3nt: TGTGCCTGGTATAACAGGGGCGACTATGGCTACACCTTC; v_gene: TRBV30; abundance: NA; j_gene: TRBJ1-2; d_gene: TRBD1
CDR3aa: CASSPRQGDTGELFF; CDR3nt: TGTGCCAGCTCACCACGACAGGGCGACACCGGGGAGCTGTTTTTT; v_gene: TRBV18; abundance: NA; j_gene: TRBJ2-2; d_gene: TRBD1
CDR3aa: CASSLAGEDEQYF; CDR3nt: TGTGCCAGCAGCTTAGCGGGGGAGGACGAGCAGTACTTC; v_gene: TRBV7-8; abundance: NA; j_gene: TRBJ2-7; d_gene: NA
CDR3aa: CASSWTGQRAEAFF; CDR3nt: TGTGCCAGCAGTTGGACAGGGCAACGAGCTGAAGCTTTCTTT; v_gene: TRBV6-1; abundance: NA; j_gene: TRBJ1-1; d_gene: TRBD1
CDR3aa: CASSQTRDSDNYGYTF; CDR3nt: TGTGCCAGTAGTCAAACCCGGGACAGTGATAACTATGGCTACACCTTC; v_gene: TRBV19; abundance: once; j_gene: TRBJ1-2; d_gene: TRBD1
CDR3aa: CASSPSTYISEAFF; CDR3nt: TGTGCCAGCAGTCCTTCGACATATATCTCTGAAGCTTTCTTT; v_gene: TRBV27; abundance: NA; j_gene: TRBJ1-1; d_gene: NA
CDR3aa: CASKRGQGMSGNTIYF; CDR3nt: TGTGCCAGCAAGAGGGGACAGGGTATGTCCGGAAACACCATATATTTT; v_gene: TRBV6-6; abundance: NA; j_gene: TRBJ1-3; d_gene: TRBD1